This is a list of T cell receptor beta chains from one sample in a study of neurological immune-mediated disorders. TCRdb reprocessed the 5' RACE reads with MiXCR, giving one entry per CDR3 protein. The sample yields tens of thousands of distinct CDR3 sequences, around 14% seen once. The sequencing sample was made of CD4+ T cells from blood. The receptors shown here come from a female donor with HTLV-1-associated myelopathy (HAM/TSP). Each CDR3 is given with its conserved first and last residue. A D gene is named only where the DNA matches it firmly. Clone size is given for some rows only: seen once, a few or many times, or a class if the clone is expanded.

many | TRBD1 | TRBJ2-3 | TRBV5-1 | TGCGCCAGCAGCTTGGGACAGGGCTTAAATACGCAGTATTTT | CASSLGQGLNTQYF
many | - | TRBJ2-7 | TRBV6-5 | TGTGCCAGCAGTGGCCGGTTGTGGACAGAGACCTACGAGCAGTACTTC | CASSGRLWTETYEQYF
many | TRBD2 | TRBJ2-1 | TRBV6-5 | TGTGCCAGCAGCGGCCGTCGGGAGGGGGGGCAGTTCTTC | CASSGRREGGQFF
many | - | TRBJ1-4 | TRBV12-3/TRBV12-4 | TGTGCCAGCGGCTTAACTCAGGGTGGTGAAAAACTGTTTTTT | CASGLTQGGEKLFF
many | TRBD2 | TRBJ2-7 | TRBV20-1 | TGCAGTGCTAGATCCCCAGCGGGAGGGCCGGCCGAGCAGTACTTC | CSARSPAGGPAEQYF
many | - | TRBJ2-1 | TRBV12-5 | TGTGCTAGTGGTCCCGGTCGAATTTACAATGAGCAGTTCTTC | CASGPGRIYNEQFF
- | - | TRBJ1-5 | TRBV27 | TGTGCCAGCAGTTTCACAGGGAGACGCAGTCAGACCCAGCATTTT | CASSFTGRRSQTQHF
many | TRBD2 | TRBJ2-5 | TRBV20-1 | TGCAGTGCCCCCGACAGGGCTAGACTAGCGGGAGGGAAAGAGACCCAGTACTTC | CSAPDRARLAGGKETQYF
many | - | TRBJ2-3 | TRBV7-8 | TGTGCCAGCAGCCTAAGGGGGGGCCAAAGCACAGATACGCAGTATTTT | CASSLRGGQSTDTQYF
many | TRBD1 | TRBJ1-6 | TRBV20-1 | TGCAGTGCTAGTCGACAGGGGGGGAATTCACCCCTCCACTTT | CSASRQGGNSPLHF
many | - | TRBJ1-2 | TRBV28 | TGTGCCAGCAGTCCTGTTTTCTATGACTACACCTTC | CASSPVFYDYTF
- | TRBD1 | TRBJ1-4 | TRBV3-1 | TGTGCTAGCAGCCCGACAGGGAATGAAAAACTGTCTTTT | CASSPTGNEKLSF
many | - | TRBJ2-3 | TRBV5-1 | TGCGCCAGCAGCTTGCACCCGCAGGCGCAGTATTTT | CASSLHPQAQYF
many | TRBD1 | TRBJ2-3 | TRBV20-1 | TGCAGTGCTAGAGAGGTGGGGACAGGGGAACCAGATACGCAGTATTTT | CSAREVGTGEPDTQYF
many | - | TRBJ2-3 | TRBV5-5 | TGTGCCAGCAGCGCTCCTGGAGGGGGGAGAGGAGATACGCAGTATTTT | CASSAPGGGRGDTQYF
- | TRBD2 | TRBJ2-7 | TRBV20-1 | TGCAGTGCTAGAGATAGCGGGGGGGCAGAGCAGTACTTC | CSARDSGGAEQYF
many | - | TRBJ1-2 | TRBV20-1 | TGCAGTGCTAGAGACCAATGGGGCAGGTTAAGGTCCTCAGCTAACTATGGCTACACCTTC | CSARDQWGRLRSSANYGYTF
- | TRBD2 | TRBJ2-7 | TRBV5-1 | TGCGCCAGCAGCTTGGGGACTAGCAGCTCCTACGAGCAGTACTTC | CASSLGTSSSYEQYF
few | TRBD2 | TRBJ2-1 | TRBV11-3 | TGTGCCAGCAGCTTAGTAGCGGCTAGCGGGAGAAATGAGCAGTTCTTC | CASSLVAASGRNEQFF
many | TRBD2 | TRBJ2-5 | TRBV25-1 | TGTGCCAGCGCCCTGGGACTAGGGGCTGCCAGAGAGACCCAGTACTTC | CASALGLGAARETQYF
- | - | TRBJ2-2 | TRBV4-1 | TGCGCCAGCAGCCAAGATATGAACGGCGGGGAGCTGTTTTTT | CASSQDMNGGELFF
many | TRBD1 | TRBJ1-2 | TRBV20-1 | TGCAGTGCAACTGGACAGGGGGGCTATGGCTACACCTTC | CSATGQGGYGYTF
few | - | TRBJ2-7 | TRBV10-3 | TGTGCCATCAGTCCTTCGAATGCGAGCTCCTACGAGCAGTACTTC | CAISPSNASSYEQYF
many | - | TRBJ2-5 | TRBV3-1 | TGTGCCAGCAGCCGCTTGGGCCTGGAACAAGAGACCCAGTACTTC | CASSRLGLEQETQYF
many | - | TRBJ2-1 | TRBV20-1 | TGCAGTGCTCCTTCTTTCTCCGCGTCCAATGAGCAGTTCTTC | CSAPSFSASNEQFF
many | - | TRBJ2-7 | TRBV5-1 | TGCGCCAGCAGCTTGCTACAGGAATCCCCCTACGAGCAGTACTTC | CASSLLQESPYEQYF